This T cell receptor (beta chain) was captured by sequencing in a study of blood T cell repertoires in COVID-19. About the study: Acute and convalescent COVID-19 specimens originated in the United States, Italy and Spain.

TCRdb's table, derived via immunoSEQ multiplex PCR, lists solely in-frame clones and lacks some. The data contain some 120,000 clones, 81% of them singletons. Germline V gives CDR1 SGHDN, CDR2 FVKESK. V lost 3 bases, J lost 2 bases, and 7 bases lay in between. The CDR3 consists of 13 residues. This clone was seen only a few times. The chain links TRBV14 to TRBJ1-2, with a possible D match to TRBD1 (6 bases). This TCR came from a woman aged 45-60 years with acute or convalescent COVID-19. Sequencing was carried out using peripheral blood. The CDR3 nucleotides read TGTGCCAGCAGCCACGGACAGAACTATGGCTACACCTTC. Translated, it gives CASSHGQNYGYTF.